Below, 23 T cell receptor beta chains from the same sample are listed, as sequenced in a study of blood T cell repertoires in COVID-19. Profiled with immunoSEQ multiplex PCR; TCRdb holds only in-frame clones, not every one. The sample lists approximately 190,000 clones, approximately 82% seen once, with less than 5.5% in the top ten. The source material was PBMCs or T cells enriched from blood (not recorded which). The receptors come from a woman aged 55-69 years with acute COVID-19.

V gene TRBV5-1 combines with J gene TRBJ2-5, with TRBD2 identical over 11 bases. Germline loops: CDR1 SGHRS, CDR2 YFSETQ. The J segment lost 4 bases and the V segment lost 4 bases, leaving 9 bases of the junction unmatched. The length of the CDR3 is 16 residues. The CDR3 DNA sequence: TGCGCCAGCAGCACTAGCGGGAGAGGCGTTGGAGAGACCCAGTACTTC. It codes for CASSTSGRGVGETQYF.

V is TRBV5-4 and J is TRBJ2-2, with TRBD2 identical over 7 bases. Germline V gives CDR1 SGHNT, CDR2 YYREEE (reference sequence). The CDR3 sequence is 14 residues long. J gave up 1 base and V 4 bases, and 1 base lay outside the gene matches. The CDR3 nucleotides are TGTGCCAGCAGCCCGGGGGGGAACACCGGGGAGCTGTTTTTT. Translation gives CASSPGGNTGELFF.

This clone was seen once. The V and J genes are TRBV5-4 and TRBJ2-7; 7 nucleotides align to TRBD2. The germline CDR1 and CDR2 sequences are SGHNT and YYREEE (reference sequence). The trim removed 5 bases at V and 1 base at J, leaving 3 bases unmatched. The CDR3 spans 13 residues. As DNA, the CDR3 is TGTGCCAGCAGTTTTAGCGGGTCCTACGAGCAGTACTTC. This encodes CASSFSGSYEQYF. The full variable domain, completed using reference TRBV5-4 and TRBJ2-7, is ETGVTQSPTHLIKTRGQQVTLRCSSQSGHNTVSWYQQALGQGPQFIFQYYREEENGRGNFPPRFSGLQFPNYSSELNVNALELDDSALYLCASSFSGSYEQYFGPGTRLTVT.

This chain links TRBV7-9 with TRBJ1-5; 7 nucleotides agree with TRBD1. Germline loops: CDR1 SEHNR, CDR2 FQNEAQ (reference sequence). CDR3 length: 15 amino acids. Trimming at V came to 5 bases and at J to 4 bases, leaving 8 bases not matched to a gene. The CDR3 DNA reads as TGTGCCAGCAGCCCCACCGGGACAGATAATCAGCCCCAGCATTTT. Translation: CASSPTGTDNQPQHF.

The chain couples TRBV19 to TRBJ1-5, with TRBD1 matching over 10 bases. Germline V gene data show CDR1 as LNHDA and CDR2 as SQIVND (reference sequence). The CDR3 is 15 amino acids. The V and J ends lost 5 bases and 7 bases, in that order; junction bases with no gene match: 8. CDR3 region: CASSDRGPGKQPQHF. The CDR3 DNA sequence: TGTGCCAGTAGTGACAGGGGGCCAGGTAAGCAGCCCCAGCATTTT. The whole variable domain, filled in from reference TRBV19 and TRBJ1-5, reads DGGITQSPKYLFRKEGQNVTLSCEQNLNHDAMYWYRQDPGQGLRLIYYSQIVNDFQKGDIAEGYSVSREKKESFPLTVTSAQKNPTAFYLCASSDRGPGKQPQHFGDGTRLSIL.

The chain has TRBV7-2 and TRBJ1-1; TRBD1 matches 10 bases. CDR1 and CDR2 (germline): SGHTA, FQGNSA. The length of the CDR3 is 15 residues. Losses at the gene ends were 5 bases for V and 1 base for J; bases not matched to a gene: 4. Here the CDR3 reads CASSPRQGANTEAFF. Here the CDR3 DNA reads TGTGCCAGCAGCCCAAGACAGGGGGCGAACACTGAAGCTTTCTTT.

The chain employs TRBV28 and TRBJ2-7, with no clear D. The V gene lost 4 bases and the J gene lost 2 bases, with 12 bases spanning the gap. CDR3 length: 14 residues. From germline, CDR1 is MDHEN and CDR2 SYDVKM. For the CDR3, the DNA is TGTGCCAGCAGTTCTCCGACATACCCCTACGAGCAGTACGTC. This gives the protein CASSSPTYPYEQYV.

This chain connects TRBV3-1 (or the pseudogene TRBV3-2) to TRBJ1-6; TRBD1 might be the D (6 bases). Deletions cut 7 bases from V and 10 bases from J, with 20 bases between. The CDR3 extends over 15 amino acids. Germline loops: CDR1 LGHDT, CDR2 YNNKEL (reference sequence). The CDR3 nucleotides are TGTGCCAGCACCCGGGAGGGGCAGGGGAACTCACCCCTCCACTTT. Its translation: CASTREGQGNSPLHF.

The chain carries TRBV18 and TRBJ1-2; TRBD1 agrees at 9 bases. Germline assignment: CDR1 KGHSH and CDR2 LQKENI. Unmatched junction bases numbered 9, after V lost 3 bases and J lost 4 bases. CDR3 length equals 16 residues. CDR3 sequence: CASSPTGGGYGYGYTF. CDR3 nucleotides: TGTGCCAGCTCACCGACAGGGGGAGGATACGGCTATGGCTACACCTTC.

In nucleotides, the CDR3 is TGTGCCAGCAAGGGGGAGACATCTTCCACTGAAGCTTTCTTT. Residues: CASKGETSSTEAFF. The V and J genes are TRBV5-4 and TRBJ1-1, with D maybe TRBD1 (6 bases). Germline V lookup: CDR1 SGHNT, CDR2 YYREEE (reference sequence). The CDR3 length is 14 residues. Trimming removed 6 bases from V and 4 bases from J, with 16 bases in between.

This clone was detected once. This chain joins TRBV20-1 and TRBJ2-1; 11 bases map to TRBD2. Germline V gene data show CDR1 as DFQATT and CDR2 as SNEGSKA (reference sequence). J was trimmed by 7 bases and V by 3 bases; bases with no gene match: 8. The CDR3 is made up of 15 amino acids. The CDR3, as DNA: TGCAGTGCTAGTGCGCTAGCGGGAGGAGGGAATGAGCAGTTCTTC. It encodes CSASALAGGGNEQFF.

This chain joins TRBV18 and TRBJ1-6; 10 positions match TRBD1. The CDR3 loop spans 15 amino acids. Germline V gene lookup returns CDR1 KGHSH and CDR2 LQKENI. V dropped 3 bases and J dropped 6; count of bases not matched to a gene: 2. DNA for the CDR3: TGTGCCAGCTCACCGGGGACAGGGGCTAATTCACCCCTCCACTTT. Translation: CASSPGTGANSPLHF.

The chain is built from TRBV19 and TRBJ1-2; the D gene is possibly TRBD1 (5 bases). Trimming shortened V by 0 bases and J by 3 bases, and 11 bases separated the two germline ends. The CDR3 runs to 15 residues. CDR1 and CDR2 from the germline V gene are LNHDA and SQIVND (reference sequence). The CDR3 spells CASSIDPRVDYGYTF. The CDR3 bases are TGTGCCAGTAGTATAGACCCCAGGGTAGACTATGGCTACACCTTC.

The V call is TRBV6-5, the J call TRBJ1-1; D possibly corresponds to TRBD1 (5 bases). The CDR3 is made up of 12 amino acids. The ends were cut back, 10 bases at V and 1 base at J, with 10 bases in the middle. Germline V gene sequence: CDR1 MNHEY, CDR2 SVGAGI. As DNA, the CDR3 is TGTGCCACCGTTACAGGGAACACTGAAGCTTTCTTT. Its translation: CATVTGNTEAFF.

This chain links TRBV3-1 (or the pseudogene TRBV3-2) with TRBJ1-2; no reliable D call. This CDR3 is 17 amino acids long. Trimming took off 7 bases at V and 0 bases at J, with 21 bases between the two ends. Per the germline V gene, CDR1 is LGHDT and CDR2 is YNNKEL (reference sequence). DNA for the CDR3: TGTGCCAGCAAGGTCAGGTCGGGAAAAATAGCTAACTATGGCTACACCTTC. This sequence encodes CASKVRSGKIANYGYTF.

The chain uses TRBV19 and TRBJ2-5, with 7 positions matching TRBD1. The CDR3 length is 14 residues. Losses at the gene ends were 4 bases for V and 4 bases for J; bases not matched to a gene: 6. Germline lookup yields CDR1 LNHDA and CDR2 SQIVND (reference sequence). The CDR3 sequence is CASSTTGSVETQYF. In DNA form, the CDR3 reads TGTGCCAGTAGTACGACAGGGTCAGTAGAGACCCAGTACTTC.

The V call is TRBV5-1, the J call TRBJ2-6; 7 bases map to TRBD2. CDR3 length: 17 residues. The junction had 4 bases not matched to a gene; V was cut back by 0 bases and J by 1 base. The V gene's germline CDR1 is SGHRS and CDR2 YFSETQ. CDR3 sequence (DNA): TGCGCCAGCAGCTTGGCGGGAGGAAGGTCTGGGGCCAACGTCCTGACTTTC. Its protein product is CASSLAGGRSGANVLTF.

This clone showed up just once. The chain couples TRBV10-1 to TRBJ2-3, with 7 bases matching TRBD1. Germline CDR1 reads WNHNN; CDR2 reads SYGVQD (reference sequence). V trimming: 0 bases; J trimming: 4 bases; junction bases outside the gene matches: 1. The CDR3 length is 14 residues. CDR3 in amino acids: CASSESQGADTQYF. CDR3 sequence (DNA): TGCGCCAGCAGTGAGTCCCAGGGGGCAGATACGCAGTATTTT.

The CDR3 reads CASSRGGTGELFF. The CDR3 nucleotides read TGTGCCTCCAGCAGGGGTGGGACCGGGGAGCTGTTTTTT. The chain has TRBV10-3 and TRBJ2-2, with D possibly being TRBD1 (6 bases). In germline, CDR1 is ENHRY, CDR2 SYGVKD. The V end was cut by 11 bases, the J end by 5 bases, with 15 bases between. CDR3 size: 13 residues.

The chain recombines TRBV30 with TRBJ2-3; no definite D call. The germline V and J ends were trimmed by 4 bases and 4 bases, with 18 bases remaining between them. Germline CDR1 GTSNPN, CDR2 SVGIG (reference sequence). The CDR3 spans 15 residues. The CDR3 loop reads CAWKLLGKSADTQYF. The CDR3 region has the DNA TGTGCCTGGAAACTTCTGGGCAAGTCGGCAGATACGCAGTATTTT. Complete variable domain (other parts from reference TRBV30 and TRBJ2-3): SQTIHQWPATLVQPVGSPLSLECTVEGTSNPNLYWYRQAAGRGLQLLFYSVGIGQISSEVPQNLSASRPQDRQFILSSKKLLLSDSGFYLCAWKLLGKSADTQYFGPGTRLTVL.

V and J are TRBV6-5 and TRBJ2-3, with TRBD1 as a possible D gene (6 bases). The CDR3 covers 12 residues. Germline CDR1 reads MNHEY; CDR2 reads SVGAGI. The germline V and J ends were trimmed by 6 bases and 4 bases, with 8 bases remaining between them. CDR3 amino acids: CASRNRADTQYF. The CDR3 nucleotides read TGTGCCAGCAGAAACAGGGCAGATACGCAGTATTTT.

V gene TRBV4-1 combines with J gene TRBJ1-1; D perhaps matches TRBD1 (6 bases). The CDR3 covers 14 residues. CDR1 and CDR2 from the germline V gene are MGHRA and YSYEKL. V was trimmed by 5 bases and J by 4 bases, leaving 14 bases between them. The CDR3 coding sequence is TGCGCCAGCAGCGTGGGCAGGGGCGGCACTGAAGCTTTCTTT. It encodes CASSVGRGGTEAFF.

The CDR3 nucleotides are TGCGCCAGCAGCCAGTTAGCGGGGAGCTCCTACAATGAGCAGTTCTTC. The encoded protein is CASSQLAGSSYNEQFF. This sequence joins TRBV4-3 and TRBJ2-1; 8 bases map to TRBD2. There are 16 residues in the CDR3. Germline CDR1 is LGHNA and CDR2 is YSLEER. Trimming at V came to 3 bases and at J to 0 bases, leaving 4 bases not matched to a gene.